Below, 22 T cell receptor beta chains from the same sample are listed, as sequenced in a study of identical twins (TCRdb year 2016). The library relied on 5' RACE. The instrument was an Illumina HiSeq 2000. The public reads were reanalyzed by TCRdb: fastp trimming at Q25, MiXCR alignment, in-frame beta chains only. For every CDR3 protein sequence, its rows merge into one entry that carries the most common genes and DNA. This sample is represented by about 190,000 distinct CDR3 sequences; roughly 15% of them were singletons. The ten largest make up 35% to 45% of the sample. These data also formed part of another study, on T cells expressing NK-cell markers.

Sequencing input: CD8+ T cells sorted from blood. These receptors were taken from a woman under 30 in good health.

The table lists this clonotype with many counts. The V and J genes are TRBV3-1 and TRBJ1-5, with D uncertain. V gave up 3 bases and J gave up 5 bases, with 8 bases separating them. The CDR3 loop spans 13 amino acids. Germline V lookup: CDR1 LGHDT, CDR2 YNNKEL (reference sequence). The CDR3 reads CASSHGGDQPQHF. CDR3 bases: TGTGCCAGCAGCCACGGCGGGGATCAGCCCCAGCATTTT.

J is TRBJ2-7 and V is TRBV4-3; TRBD1 agrees at 8 bases. The germline gives CDR1 LGHNA, CDR2 YSLEER. There are 13 residues in the CDR3. V trimming: 10 bases; J trimming: 3 bases; junction bases outside the gene matches: 8. The CDR3 nucleotides are TGCGCCAACGACAGGGGAGCCCTCTACGAGCAGTACTTC. It specifies CANDRGALYEQYF.

This clonotype was counted a few times. The chain links TRBV5-1 to TRBJ1-4; D is unclear. Trimming stripped 0 bases from V and 7 bases from J, with 10 bases between. This CDR3 contains 14 residues. Germline CDR1 and CDR2: SGHRS and YFSETQ. The CDR3 DNA follows: TGCGCCAGCAGCTTGGAGTCGTCACCTGAAAAACTGTTTTTT. Translating it yields CASSLESSPEKLFF.

The table lists this clonotype with a count of one. The chain couples TRBV5-6 to TRBJ1-1; TRBD1 matches 7 bases. This CDR3 is 14 amino acids long. Germline-derived CDR1 and CDR2 are SGHDT and YYEEEE. Germline trimming cut 7 bases from V and 4 bases from J; bases unmatched to any gene: 10. In DNA, the CDR3 is TGTGCCAGCCGGACAGGCCTAATCGTCACTGAAGCTTTCTTT. This gives the protein CASRTGLIVTEAFF. The full variable domain, with the rest looked up from reference TRBV5-6 and TRBJ1-1, is DAGVTQSPTHLIKTRGQQVTLRCSPKSGHDTVSWYQQALGQGPQFIFQYYEEEERQRGNFPDRFSGHQFPNYSSELNVNALLLGDSALYLCASRTGLIVTEAFFGQGTRLTVV.

The gene calls are TRBV6-5 and TRBJ2-2; 7 nucleotides agree with TRBD2. V lost 2 bases to trimming and J lost 5 bases; unmatched junction nucleotides: 8. The germline V gene encodes CDR1 MNHEY and CDR2 SVGAGI. This CDR3 is built from 16 residues. The DNA for the CDR3 is TGTGCCAGCAGTTACGTTGGGCGGGGGATAACCGGGGAGCTGTTTTTT. Amino acids: CASSYVGRGITGELFF.

The CDR3 sequence is CASSVDGSGGGEQFF. The CDR3 nucleotides are TGTGCCAGCAGCGTAGACGGATCAGGAGGTGGTGAGCAGTTCTTC. The chain employs TRBV9 and TRBJ2-1; tentative D call: TRBD2 (5 bases). The length of the CDR3 is 15 residues. Trimming cost V 0 bases and J 9 bases, with 16 bases left between them. Per the germline V gene, CDR1 is SGDLS and CDR2 is YYNGEE.

This clonotype was detected a few times. This sequence joins TRBV20-1 and TRBJ2-3, with D possibly matching TRBD1 (6 bases). The CDR3 totals 14 residues. With 6 bases removed from V and 4 bases from J, the gap between germline ends came to 17 bases. Per the germline V gene, CDR1 is DFQATT and CDR2 is SNEGSKA (reference sequence). CDR3 DNA sequence: TGCAGTGCCGGATCCTATCGACAGGCAGATACGCAGTATTTT. The encoded protein is CSAGSYRQADTQYF.

The chain carries TRBV6-2 or TRBV6-3 and TRBJ2-6; D unresolved. The CDR3 spans 15 residues. Looked up from germline, CDR1 is MNHEY and CDR2 is SVGEGT. V lost 2 bases and J lost 2, with 7 bases in between. The CDR3 DNA follows: TGTGCCAGCAGTTACAGAAGGACTGGGGCCAACGTCCTGACTTTC. It translates to CASSYRRTGANVLTF.

The sample holds a few counts of this clonotype. V gene TRBV29-1 combines with J gene TRBJ2-7; 7 bases fit TRBD2. The CDR3 covers 10 residues. Germline V gene data show CDR1 as SQVTM and CDR2 as ANQGSEA. V lost 6 bases to trimming and J lost 4 bases; unmatched junction nucleotides: 0. CDR3 in DNA: TGCAGCGTGGGGGGGTACGAGCAGTACTTC. This encodes CSVGGYEQYF.

This clonotype came up a few times. The chain combines TRBV29-1 with TRBJ1-1; possibly TRBD1 for D (6 bases). Trimming shortened V by 1 base and J by 0 bases, and 21 bases separated the two germline ends. Germline assignment: CDR1 SQVTM and CDR2 ANQGSEA. CDR3 size: 18 residues. CDR3: CSVEGAGGRVLVNTEAFF. The DNA of the CDR3 is TGCAGCGTTGAAGGGGCCGGGGGGCGGGTTTTGGTGAACACTGAAGCTTTCTTT. The full variable domain, with the rest looked up from reference TRBV29-1 and TRBJ1-1, is SAVISQKPSRDICQRGTSLTIQCQVDSQVTMMFWYRQQPGQSLTLIATANQGSEATYESGFVIDKFPISRPNLTFSTLTVSNMSPEDSSIYLCSVEGAGGRVLVNTEAFFGQGTRLTVV.

A few counts support this clonotype. The J gene is TRBJ1-4, the V gene TRBV12-3 or TRBV12-4; 8 nucleotides align to TRBD1. The CDR3 extends over 14 amino acids. J lost 8 bases, V lost 6 bases, and 8 bases had no gene match. The CDR3 reads CASRVGQGREKLFF. As DNA, the CDR3 is TGTGCCAGCAGGGTCGGACAGGGCAGGGAAAAACTGTTTTTT.

The V gene is TRBV7-9, the J gene TRBJ2-7; a possible D gene is TRBD1 (5 bases). The CDR3 runs to 14 residues. V gave up 4 bases and J gave up 3 bases, with 13 bases separating them. CDR1 is SEHNR and CDR2 is FQNEAQ in the germline V gene (reference sequence). CDR3 DNA sequence: TGTGCCAGCAGCTCCCCGACAGCGTTCTACGAGCAGTACTTC. Translation gives CASSSPTAFYEQYF.

This chain connects TRBV11-2 to TRBJ2-1; the D is unclear. CDR3 length: 12 amino acids. Germline CDR1 and CDR2: SGHAT and FQNNGV. V was trimmed by 4 bases and J by 9 bases, leaving 10 bases between them. The CDR3, as DNA: TGTGCCAGCAGCTCCAACTCCGTTGAGCAGTTCTTC. The encoded protein is CASSSNSVEQFF.

This clonotype showed up just a few times. This rearrangement joins TRBV5-1 to TRBJ2-2; perhaps TRBD2 as D (5 bases). Trimming pared 4 bases from V and 4 bases from J, leaving 20 bases between. The germline gives CDR1 SGHRS, CDR2 YFSETQ. The CDR3 extends over 17 amino acids. The CDR3 spells CASSPREFRGGTGELFF. In DNA, the CDR3 is TGCGCCAGCAGCCCCCGAGAGTTCCGGGGTGGCACCGGGGAGCTGTTTTTT.

V is TRBV9 and J is TRBJ1-1, with no clear D. V lost 4 bases to trimming and J lost 8 bases, with 18 bases between them. The germline CDR1 and CDR2 sequences are SGDLS and YYNGEE. This CDR3 spans 14 amino acids. The CDR3 region has the DNA TGTGCCAGCAGCCCCCGTTTTGGAGGTATGGAAGCTTTCTTT. As protein: CASSPRFGGMEAFF.

This clonotype was picked up a small number of times. The chain carries TRBV12-3 or TRBV12-4 and TRBJ1-2; weak D call: TRBD1 (6 bases). The V and J ends lost 6 bases and 4 bases respectively, with 15 bases between them. This CDR3 region has 14 residues. CDR3: CASRRRTEAYGYTF. The CDR3 DNA sequence: TGTGCCAGCAGACGACGGACAGAAGCCTATGGCTACACCTTC.

In its sample, this clonotype was seen a few times. The chain has TRBV7-9 and TRBJ2-2; D unresolved. Germline lookup yields CDR1 SEHNR and CDR2 FQNEAQ (reference sequence). The V end lost 5 bases, the J end lost 5 bases, and 18 bases lay between the germline ends. This CDR3 region has 16 residues. The CDR3 loop is CASSPSYWAGTGELFF. The DNA of the CDR3 is TGTGCCAGCAGCCCCAGTTACTGGGCCGGAACCGGGGAGCTGTTTTTT. The whole variable domain, filled in from reference TRBV7-9 and TRBJ2-2, reads DTGVSQNPRHKITKRGQNVTFRCDPISEHNRLYWYRQTLGQGPEFLTYFQNEAQLEKSRLLSDRFSAERPKGSFSTLEIQRTEQGDSAMYLCASSPSYWAGTGELFFGEGSRLTVL.

The chain joins TRBV3-1 to TRBJ2-2, with D tentatively TRBD1 (6 bases). CDR3 length: 17 residues. Germline CDR1 LGHDT, CDR2 YNNKEL (reference sequence). Trimming took off 4 bases at V and 3 bases at J, with 18 bases between the two ends. The CDR3 sequence is CASSPRPGTKYTGELFF. The CDR3 DNA sequence: TGTGCCAGCAGCCCCCGCCCCGGGACAAAATACACCGGGGAGCTGTTTTTT.

This clonotype was counted a few times. The CDR3 reads CASSFTASEQYF. The DNA for the CDR3 is TGTGCCAGCAGTTTCACGGCCTCCGAGCAGTACTTC. The rearrangement joins TRBV12-3 or TRBV12-4 to TRBJ2-7, with no clear D. This CDR3 spans 12 amino acids. Trimming cost V 3 bases and J 6 bases, with 9 bases left between them.

This clonotype occurred a few times. V gene TRBV5-5 combines with J gene TRBJ2-1; 13 bases align to TRBD2. Looked up from germline, CDR1 is SGHKS and CDR2 is YYEKEE (reference sequence). Losses at the gene ends were 1 base for V and 9 bases for J; bases not matched to a gene: 7. This CDR3 has 16 amino acids. The CDR3 region is CASSLYWTSGSTEQFF. In nucleotides, the CDR3 is TGTGCCAGCAGCTTGTACTGGACTAGCGGGAGCACTGAGCAGTTCTTC. The full variable domain, its missing parts supplied by reference TRBV5-5 and TRBJ2-1, is DAGVTQSPTHLIKTRGQQVTLRCSPISGHKSVSWYQQVLGQGPQFIFQYYEKEERGRGNFPDRFSARQFPNYSSELNVNALLLGDSALYLCASSLYWTSGSTEQFFGPGTRLTVL.

This clonotype was observed a handful of times. The chain employs TRBV27 and TRBJ1-5; 7 bases agree with TRBD1. Losses at the gene ends were 3 bases for V and 9 bases for J; bases not matched to a gene: 11. Per the germline V gene, CDR1 is MNHEY and CDR2 is SMNVEV (reference sequence). The CDR3 covers 15 residues. CDR3 in DNA: TGTGCCAGCAGTTTTAGACAGGGAGGGGGCTCGCCCCAGCATTTT. Protein product: CASSFRQGGGSPQHF.

This clonotype occurred many times. The rearrangement links TRBV4-1 to TRBJ2-2; D uncertain. The CDR3 length is 14 residues. Per germline, CDR1 MGHRA and CDR2 YSYEKL. Trimming shortened V by 4 bases and J by 4 bases, and 10 bases separated the two germline ends. The CDR3 DNA is TGCGCCAGCAGCCTGCAATCGGGCACCGGGGAGCTGTTTTTT. It is translated as CASSLQSGTGELFF.